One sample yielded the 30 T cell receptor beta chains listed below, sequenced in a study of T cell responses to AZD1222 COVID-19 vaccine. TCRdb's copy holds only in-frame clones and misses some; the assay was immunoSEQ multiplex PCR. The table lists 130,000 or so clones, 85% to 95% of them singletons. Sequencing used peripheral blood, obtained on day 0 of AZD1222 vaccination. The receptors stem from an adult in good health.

The chain's CDR3 is CASSQGQSTDTQYF. Written as DNA, the CDR3 is TGCGCCAGCAGCCAGGGACAGAGCACAGATACGCAGTATTTT. The chain couples TRBV5-1 to TRBJ2-3; 7 positions agree with TRBD1. The CDR3 extends over 14 amino acids. V gave up 4 bases and J gave up 0 bases; unmatched junction bases: 2. CDR1 SGHRS and CDR2 YFSETQ come from the germline V gene.

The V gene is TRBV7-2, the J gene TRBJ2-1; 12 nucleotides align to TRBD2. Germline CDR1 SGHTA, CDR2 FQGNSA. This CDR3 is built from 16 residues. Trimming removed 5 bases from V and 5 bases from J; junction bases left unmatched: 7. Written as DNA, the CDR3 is TGTGCCAGCAGCGATCCGGGACTAGCGGGCAACAATGAGCAGTTCTTC. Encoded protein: CASSDPGLAGNNEQFF.

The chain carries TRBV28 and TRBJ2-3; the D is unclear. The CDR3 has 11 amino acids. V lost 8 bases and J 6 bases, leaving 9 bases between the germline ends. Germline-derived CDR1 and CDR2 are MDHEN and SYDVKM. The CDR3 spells CASRRRDTQYF. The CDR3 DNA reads TGTGCCAGCCGACGAAGGGATACGCAGTATTTT.

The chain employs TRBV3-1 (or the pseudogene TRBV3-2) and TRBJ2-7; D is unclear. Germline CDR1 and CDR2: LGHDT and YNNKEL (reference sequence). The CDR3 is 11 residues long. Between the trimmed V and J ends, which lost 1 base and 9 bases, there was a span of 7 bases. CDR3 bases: TGTGCCAGCAGCCAAGGGGCCCGGCAGTACTTC. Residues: CASSQGARQYF.

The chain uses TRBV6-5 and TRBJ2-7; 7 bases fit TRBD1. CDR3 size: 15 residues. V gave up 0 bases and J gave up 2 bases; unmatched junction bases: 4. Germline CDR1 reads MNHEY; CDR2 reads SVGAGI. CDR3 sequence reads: CASSYSTGQTYEQYF. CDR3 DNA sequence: TGTGCCAGCAGTTACTCGACGGGACAGACCTACGAGCAGTACTTC.

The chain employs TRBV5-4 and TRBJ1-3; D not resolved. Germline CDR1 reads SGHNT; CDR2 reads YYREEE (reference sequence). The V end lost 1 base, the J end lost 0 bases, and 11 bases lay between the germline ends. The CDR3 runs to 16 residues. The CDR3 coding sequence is TGTGCCAGCAGCTTGTCCCCCGGGTTCTCTGGAAACACCATATATTTT. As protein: CASSLSPGFSGNTIYF. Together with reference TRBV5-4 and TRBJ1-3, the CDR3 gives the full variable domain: ETGVTQSPTHLIKTRGQQVTLRCSSQSGHNTVSWYQQALGQGPQFIFQYYREEENGRGNFPPRFSGLQFPNYSSELNVNALELDDSALYLCASSLSPGFSGNTIYFGEGSWLTVV.

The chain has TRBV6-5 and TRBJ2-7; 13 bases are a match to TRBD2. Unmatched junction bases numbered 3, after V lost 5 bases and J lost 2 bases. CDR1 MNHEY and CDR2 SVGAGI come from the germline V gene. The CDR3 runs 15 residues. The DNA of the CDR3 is TGTGCCAGCAGTCCTACTAGCGGGGGGGCCTACGAGCAGTACTTC. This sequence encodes CASSPTSGGAYEQYF.

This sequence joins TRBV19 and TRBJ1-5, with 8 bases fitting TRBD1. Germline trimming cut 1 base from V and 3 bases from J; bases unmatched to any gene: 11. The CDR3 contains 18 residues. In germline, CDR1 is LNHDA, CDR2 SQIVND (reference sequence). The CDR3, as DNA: TGTGCCAGTAGTATAGGGGGAGGGACAGGACGAAACAATCAGCCCCAGCATTTT. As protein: CASSIGGGTGRNNQPQHF.

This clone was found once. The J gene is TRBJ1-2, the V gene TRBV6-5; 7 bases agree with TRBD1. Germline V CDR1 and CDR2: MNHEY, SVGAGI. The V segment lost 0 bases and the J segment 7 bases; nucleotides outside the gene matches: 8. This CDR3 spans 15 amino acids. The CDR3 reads CASSYSTNRGSGYTF. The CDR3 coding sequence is TGTGCCAGCAGTTACTCGACCAACAGGGGCAGTGGCTACACCTTC.

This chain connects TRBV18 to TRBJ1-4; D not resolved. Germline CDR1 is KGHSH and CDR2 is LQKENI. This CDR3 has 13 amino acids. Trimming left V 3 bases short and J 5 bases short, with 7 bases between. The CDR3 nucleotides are TGTGCCAGCTCACCGTCGGAGAATGAAAAACTGTTTTTT. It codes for CASSPSENEKLFF. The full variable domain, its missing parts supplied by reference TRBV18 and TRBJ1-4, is NAGVMQNPRHLVRRRGQEARLRCSPMKGHSHVYWYRQLPEEGLKFMVYLQKENIIDESGMPKERFSAEFPKEGPSILRIQQVVRGDSAAYFCASSPSENEKLFFGSGTQLSVL.

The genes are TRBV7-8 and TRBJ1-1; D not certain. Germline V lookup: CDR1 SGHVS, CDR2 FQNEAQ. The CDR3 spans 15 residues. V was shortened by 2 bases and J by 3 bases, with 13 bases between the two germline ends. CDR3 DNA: TGTGCCAGCAGCTTACGGCCAGTTTGGGACACTGAAGCTTTCTTT. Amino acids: CASSLRPVWDTEAFF.

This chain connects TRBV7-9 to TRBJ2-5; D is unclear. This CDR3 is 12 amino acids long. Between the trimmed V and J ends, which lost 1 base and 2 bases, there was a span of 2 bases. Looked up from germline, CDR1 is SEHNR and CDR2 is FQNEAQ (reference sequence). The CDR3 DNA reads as TGTGCCAGCAGCTTAGAGCAAGAGACCCAGTACTTC. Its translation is CASSLEQETQYF.

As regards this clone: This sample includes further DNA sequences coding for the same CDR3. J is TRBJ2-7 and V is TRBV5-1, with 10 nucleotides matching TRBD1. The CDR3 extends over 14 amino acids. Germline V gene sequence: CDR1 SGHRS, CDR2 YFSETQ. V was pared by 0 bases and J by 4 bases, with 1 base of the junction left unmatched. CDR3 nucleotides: TGCGCCAGCAGCTTGGGACAGGGGGCGTACGAGCAGTACTTC. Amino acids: CASSLGQGAYEQYF.

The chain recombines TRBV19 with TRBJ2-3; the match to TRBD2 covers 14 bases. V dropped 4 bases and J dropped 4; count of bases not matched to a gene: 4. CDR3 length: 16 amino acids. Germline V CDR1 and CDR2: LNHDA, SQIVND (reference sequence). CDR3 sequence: CASSRGLAGAADTQYF. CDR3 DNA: TGTGCCAGTAGTAGGGGACTAGCGGGGGCTGCAGATACGCAGTATTTT.

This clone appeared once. CDR3 nucleotide sequence: TGTGCCACCAGCAAGGGACGGTTGAACACTGAAGCTTTCTTT. Protein product: CATSKGRLNTEAFF. The rearrangement uses TRBV15 and TRBJ1-1; D possibly corresponds to TRBD1 (5 bases). The CDR3 contains 14 residues. Germline V gene sequence: CDR1 LNHNV, CDR2 YYDKDF (reference sequence). V was clipped by 4 bases and J by 0 bases, with 9 bases between them. Variable domain in full (rest from reference TRBV15 and TRBJ1-1): DAMVIQNPRYQVTQFGKPVTLSCSQTLNHNVMYWYQQKSSQAPKLLFHYYDKDFNNEADTPDNFQSRRPNTSFCFLDIRSPGLGDTAMYLCATSKGRLNTEAFFGQGTRLTVV.

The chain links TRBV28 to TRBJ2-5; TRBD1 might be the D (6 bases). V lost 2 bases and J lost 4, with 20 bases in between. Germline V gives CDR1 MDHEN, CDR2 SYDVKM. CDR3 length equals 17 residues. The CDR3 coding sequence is TGTGCCAGCAGTTTAATTCGGTCAGGGGCGATGGGAGAGACCCAGTACTTC. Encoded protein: CASSLIRSGAMGETQYF.

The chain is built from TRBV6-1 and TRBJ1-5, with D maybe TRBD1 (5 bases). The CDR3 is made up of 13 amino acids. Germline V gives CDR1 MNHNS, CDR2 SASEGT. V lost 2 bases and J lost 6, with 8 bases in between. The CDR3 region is CASSESRVQPQHF. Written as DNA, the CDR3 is TGTGCCAGCAGTGAAAGCAGGGTTCAGCCCCAGCATTTT.

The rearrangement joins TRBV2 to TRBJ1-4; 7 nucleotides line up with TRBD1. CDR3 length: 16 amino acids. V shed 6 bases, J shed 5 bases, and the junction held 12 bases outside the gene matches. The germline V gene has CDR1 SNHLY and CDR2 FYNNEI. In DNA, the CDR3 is TGTGCCAGCAGACCTCGGACCGGGACAGAAAATGAAAAACTGTTTTTT. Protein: CASRPRTGTENEKLFF.

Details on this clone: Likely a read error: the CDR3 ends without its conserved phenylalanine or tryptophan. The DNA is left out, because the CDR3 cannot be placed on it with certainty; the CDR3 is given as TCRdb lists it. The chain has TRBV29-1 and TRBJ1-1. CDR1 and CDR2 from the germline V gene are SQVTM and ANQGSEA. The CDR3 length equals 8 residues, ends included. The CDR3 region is CSAGPYIG.

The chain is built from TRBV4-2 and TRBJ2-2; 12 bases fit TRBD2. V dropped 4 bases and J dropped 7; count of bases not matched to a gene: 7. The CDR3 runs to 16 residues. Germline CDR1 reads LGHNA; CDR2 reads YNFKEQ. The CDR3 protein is CASSPSTSGGIGELFF. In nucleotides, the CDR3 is TGTGCCAGCAGCCCAAGCACTAGCGGGGGGATCGGGGAGCTGTTTTTT.

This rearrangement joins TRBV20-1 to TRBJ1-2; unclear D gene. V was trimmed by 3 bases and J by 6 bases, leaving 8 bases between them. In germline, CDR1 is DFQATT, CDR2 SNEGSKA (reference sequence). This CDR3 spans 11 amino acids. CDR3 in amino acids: CSASIRNGYTF. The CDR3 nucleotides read TGCAGTGCTAGTATCCGTAATGGCTACACCTTC.

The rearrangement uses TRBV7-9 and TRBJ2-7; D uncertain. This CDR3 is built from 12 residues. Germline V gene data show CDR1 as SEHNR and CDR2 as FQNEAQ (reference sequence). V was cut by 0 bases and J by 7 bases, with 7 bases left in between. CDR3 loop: CASSLAAFEQYF. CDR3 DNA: TGTGCCAGCAGCTTAGCCGCGTTTGAGCAGTACTTC.

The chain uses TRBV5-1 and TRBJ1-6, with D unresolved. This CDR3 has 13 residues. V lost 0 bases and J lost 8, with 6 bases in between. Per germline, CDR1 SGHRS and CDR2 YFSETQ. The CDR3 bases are TGCGCCAGCAGCTTGGGGTGGGATTCACCCCTCCACTTT. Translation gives CASSLGWDSPLHF.

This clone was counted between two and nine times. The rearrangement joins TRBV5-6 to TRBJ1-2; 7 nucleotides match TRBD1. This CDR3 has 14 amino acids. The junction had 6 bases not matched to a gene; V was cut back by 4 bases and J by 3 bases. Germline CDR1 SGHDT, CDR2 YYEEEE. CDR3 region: CASSTGQAHYGYTF. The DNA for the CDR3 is TGTGCCAGCAGCACCGGACAGGCCCACTATGGCTACACCTTC.

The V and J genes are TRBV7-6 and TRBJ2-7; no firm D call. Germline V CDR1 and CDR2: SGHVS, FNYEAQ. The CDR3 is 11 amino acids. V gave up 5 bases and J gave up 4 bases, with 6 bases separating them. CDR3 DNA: TGTGCCAGCAGCCAAATATACGAGCAGTACTTC. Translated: CASSQIYEQYF.

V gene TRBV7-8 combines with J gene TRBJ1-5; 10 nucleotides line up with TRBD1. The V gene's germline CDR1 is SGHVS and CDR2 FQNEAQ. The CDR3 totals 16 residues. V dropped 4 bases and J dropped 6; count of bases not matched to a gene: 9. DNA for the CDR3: TGTGCCAGCAGCTCGAGCGGGGACAGGGGTCTTCAGCCCCAGCATTTT. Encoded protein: CASSSSGDRGLQPQHF.

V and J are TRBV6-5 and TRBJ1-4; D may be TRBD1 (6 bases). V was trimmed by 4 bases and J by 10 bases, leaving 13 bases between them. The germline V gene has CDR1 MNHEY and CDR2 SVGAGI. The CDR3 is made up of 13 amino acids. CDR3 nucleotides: TGTGCCAGCAGTTCTGAGGAGGGGGGAAAACTGTTTTTT. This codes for CASSSEEGGKLFF.

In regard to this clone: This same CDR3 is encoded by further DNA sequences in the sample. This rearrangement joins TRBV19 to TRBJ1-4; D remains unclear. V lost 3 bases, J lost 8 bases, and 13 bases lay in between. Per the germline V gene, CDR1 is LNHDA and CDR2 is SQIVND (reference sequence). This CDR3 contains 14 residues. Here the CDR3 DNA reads TGTGCCAGTAGTATGACCGGGAGAGGAGAAAAACTGTTTTTT. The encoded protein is CASSMTGRGEKLFF.

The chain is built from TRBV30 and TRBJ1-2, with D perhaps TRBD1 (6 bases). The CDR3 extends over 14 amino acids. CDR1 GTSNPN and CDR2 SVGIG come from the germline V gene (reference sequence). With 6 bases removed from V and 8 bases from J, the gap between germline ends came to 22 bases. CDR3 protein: CACMRAGVDTGYTF. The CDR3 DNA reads TGTGCCTGCATGCGGGCAGGGGTGGACACGGGCTACACCTTC.

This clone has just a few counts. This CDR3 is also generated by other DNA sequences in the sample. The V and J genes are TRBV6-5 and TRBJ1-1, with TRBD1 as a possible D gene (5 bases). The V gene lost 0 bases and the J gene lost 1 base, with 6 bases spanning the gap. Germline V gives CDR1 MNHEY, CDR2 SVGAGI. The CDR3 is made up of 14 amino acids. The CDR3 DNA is TGTGCCAGCAGTTACTCTGGGGGGAACACTGAAGCTTTCTTT. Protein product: CASSYSGGNTEAFF.